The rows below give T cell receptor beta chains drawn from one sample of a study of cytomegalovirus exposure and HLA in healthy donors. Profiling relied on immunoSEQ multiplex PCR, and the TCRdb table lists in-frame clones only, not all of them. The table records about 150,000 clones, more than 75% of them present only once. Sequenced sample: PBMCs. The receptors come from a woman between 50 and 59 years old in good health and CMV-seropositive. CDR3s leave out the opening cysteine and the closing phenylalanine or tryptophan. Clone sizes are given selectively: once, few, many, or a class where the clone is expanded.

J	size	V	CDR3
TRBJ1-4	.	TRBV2	ASSSQENEKLF
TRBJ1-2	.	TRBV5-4	ASSLAGGANYGYT
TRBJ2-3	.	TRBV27	ASSLSREDNNADTQY
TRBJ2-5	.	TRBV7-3	ASSFSPRETQY
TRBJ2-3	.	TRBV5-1	ASSLGAGGSDTQY
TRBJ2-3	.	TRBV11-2	ASSTDGESNPTDTQY
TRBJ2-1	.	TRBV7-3	ASSLVTSANQQF
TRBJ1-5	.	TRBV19	ASNKGAYSNQPQH
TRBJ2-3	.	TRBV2	ASSAPAGGSDTQY
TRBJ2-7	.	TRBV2	ASTRDRGSYEQY
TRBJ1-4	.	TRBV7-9	ASKGGGDGEKLF
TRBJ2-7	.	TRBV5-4	ASSLANGGGDEQY
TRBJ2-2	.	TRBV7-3	ASSLTYGRGQGTGELF
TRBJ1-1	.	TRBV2	ASRVDGSGETEAF
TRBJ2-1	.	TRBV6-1	ASSGPLAGVRNEQF
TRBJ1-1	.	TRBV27	ASSFDGDSDTEAF
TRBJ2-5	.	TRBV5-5	ASSFPYSETQY
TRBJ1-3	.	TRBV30	AWSVGVLNTIY
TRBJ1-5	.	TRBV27	ASSPHALGRGQEPQH
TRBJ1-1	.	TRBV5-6	ASSLDGLNTEAF
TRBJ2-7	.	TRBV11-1	ASSPTGSLGEQY
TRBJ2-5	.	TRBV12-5	ASGFAAGGSEMTQY
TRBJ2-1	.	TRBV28	ASRGTGWGNEQF
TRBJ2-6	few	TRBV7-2	ASSSNRGPGANVLT
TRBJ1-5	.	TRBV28	ASSTGQGNQPQH
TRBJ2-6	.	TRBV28	ASSLGPDRASWGANVLT
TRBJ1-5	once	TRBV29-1	SVSQGADQPQH
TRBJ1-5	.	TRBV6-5	ASSGTGGNHSPQH
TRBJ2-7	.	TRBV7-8	ASSLQEGTYEQY
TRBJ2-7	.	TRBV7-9	ASSPNTYEQY
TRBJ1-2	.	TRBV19	ASTLTGIGYGYT
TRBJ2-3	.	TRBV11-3	ASSLGRTDTQY
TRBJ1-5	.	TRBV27	ASSQLQGNQPQH
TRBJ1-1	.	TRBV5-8	ASSLTTTMNTEAF
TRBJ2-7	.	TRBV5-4	ASSLSKTYEQY
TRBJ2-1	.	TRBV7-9	ASSPILGGTSGYNEQF
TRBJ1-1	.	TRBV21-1	ASSKVSDTLNTEAF
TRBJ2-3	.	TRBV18	ASSPIAGASADTQY
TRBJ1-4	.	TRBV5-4	ASSPSVLTEKLF
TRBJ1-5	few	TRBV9	ASSVGLGGGQPQH
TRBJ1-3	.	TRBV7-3	ASSLWGQGWPGNTIY
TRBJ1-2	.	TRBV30	AWSRGTGSGYGYT
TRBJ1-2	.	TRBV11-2	ASSRRGRGPGGYT
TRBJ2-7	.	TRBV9	ASSRSGTSVAYEQY
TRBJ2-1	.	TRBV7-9	ASSLKADNEQF
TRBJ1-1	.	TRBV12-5	ASGSNRGIGTEAF
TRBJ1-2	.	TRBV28	ASSLGPQRGYT
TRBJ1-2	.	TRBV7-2	ASSLGGQGALNGYT
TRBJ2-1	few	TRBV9	ASSVDTGSRDEQF
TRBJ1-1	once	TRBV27	ASRSRGWNTEAF
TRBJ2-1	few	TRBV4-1	ASSQVGVGGVPYNEQF
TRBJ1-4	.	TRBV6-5	ASSPPGGGSKLF
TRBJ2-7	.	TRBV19	ASSIAGGPYEQY